This T cell receptor (beta chain) was profiled in a study of graft-versus-host responses after intestinal transplantation. Overall study context: Anti-thymocyte globulin induction, then tacrolimus and steroids for two to four years, went to all recipients.

V shed 3 bases and J shed 4 bases, with 14 bases lying between them. This CDR3 is 16 amino acids long. Germline V gives CDR1 SGDLS, CDR2 YYNGEE. The repertoire was sequenced with immunoSEQ multiplex PCR; TCRdb's copy has only in-frame clones and lacks some. The table has about 19,000 clones, more than 75% seen once; the top ten hold under 60%. Sequenced here: bone marrow, sampled about 130 days after transplant. The gene calls are TRBV9 and TRBJ2-6, with D tentatively TRBD1 (6 bases). The TCR was taken from a human patient who received an intestinal transplant, so some T cells may come from the graft donor. CDR3 protein: CASSDKGDPGANVLTF. CDR3 nucleotide sequence: TGTGCCAGCAGCGATAAGGGGGATCCCGGGGCCAACGTCCTGACTTTC.